These 11 T cell receptor beta chains were all obtained from the same sample, sequenced in a study of T cell clonality in common variable immunodeficiency. Antigens for these TCRs are unknown. The protocol was immunoSEQ multiplex PCR, while the TCRdb copy is restricted to in-frame clones and leaves out a portion. Singletons are absent from the sample, which has about 33,000 clones. General study results and limits: In common variable immunodeficiency, TCR beta chains reportedly carried fewer deletions and N-nucleotide insertions.

What was sequenced was peripheral blood mononuclear cells. These receptors all stem from a human donor with common variable immunodeficiency.

This clone appeared a few times. The read is 3 residues too short to cover the CDR3 end, so that end is filled in from the germline J gene. The rearrangement uses TRBV19 and TRBJ2-3; the D is unclear. CDR1 is LNHDA, CDR2 SQIVND, per germline (reference sequence). CDR3 length: 11 residues. V gave up 5 bases and J gave up 6 bases, with 6 bases separating them. CDR3 bases read: TGTGCCAGTAGTTTTATGGATACG. Translation: CASSFMDT. The entire CDR3 protein is CASSFMDTQYF.

Remarks on this clone: Coverage ceases 3 residues before the CDR3 finishes, and the germline J gene fills in the end. The chain is built from TRBV30 and TRBJ1-5; D remains ambiguous. Germline V gives CDR1 GTSNPN, CDR2 SVGIG (reference sequence). The V end was cut by 5 bases, the J end by 1 base, with 15 bases between. This CDR3 region has 15 residues. The sequenced CDR3 bases are TGTGCCTGGGACGGAGGCGCGGGGAGCAATCAGCCC. Protein: CAWDGGAGSNQP. The entire CDR3 is CAWDGGAGSNQPQHF.

By share, this clone ranks as medium-sized. The CDR3 end is not reached by the read, which stops 3 residues before it; the germline J gene fills it in. The chain combines TRBV7-9 with TRBJ1-1, with TRBD1 identical over 7 bases. The CDR3 totals 12 residues. The junction had 3 bases not matched to a gene; V was cut back by 5 bases and J by 6 bases. Per the germline V gene, CDR1 is SEHNR and CDR2 is FQNEAQ (reference sequence). The sequenced part of the CDR3 DNA is TGTGCCAGCAGCCGGACAGGACCTGAA. Protein: CASSRTGPE. The CDR3 as a whole reads CASSRTGPEAFF. The full variable domain, with the rest looked up from reference TRBV7-9 and TRBJ1-1, is DTGVSQNPRHKITKRGQNVTFRCDPISEHNRLYWYRQTLGQGPEFLTYFQNEAQLEKSRLLSDRFSAERPKGSFSTLEIQRTEQGDSAMYLCASSRTGPEAFFGQGTRLTVV.

This clone was detected only a few times. The observed sequence ends 3 residues before the CDR3 terminus, with the missing tail filled in from the germline J gene. The chain has TRBV5-1 and TRBJ2-7; weak D call: TRBD1 (5 bases). CDR1 and CDR2 from the germline V gene are SGHRS and YFSETQ. The CDR3 consists of 14 residues. The ends were cut back, 7 bases at V and 3 bases at J, with 17 bases in the middle. CDR3 bases read: TGCGCCAGCTCCTGGACATTTCTCGGCTACGAG. It translates to CASSWTFLGYE. The entire CDR3 is CASSWTFLGYEQYF.

Concerning this clone: The read falls 3 residues short of the CDR3 end, and the missing part is taken from the germline J gene. The rearrangement links TRBV7-6 to TRBJ1-2; 9 bases match TRBD1. The CDR3 has 17 amino acids. Germline V CDR1 and CDR2: SGHVS, FNYEAQ. Unmatched junction bases numbered 14, after V lost 5 bases and J lost 4 bases. The CDR3 DNA, read in part, is TGTGCCAGCAGCCACAAGTACGTGGGACAGGGAGGCTATGGC. Its translation: CASSHKYVGQGGYG. The whole CDR3 reads CASSHKYVGQGGYGYTF. The full variable domain, with the rest looked up from reference TRBV7-6 and TRBJ1-2, is GAGVSQSPRYKVTKRGQDVALRCDPISGHVSLYWYRQALGQGPEFLTYFNYEAQQDKSGLPNDRFSAERPEGSISTLTIQRTEQRDSAMYRCASSHKYVGQGGYGYTFGSGTRLTVV.

This clone was observed a handful of times. Read data end 3 residues before the CDR3 end; the end is taken from the germline J gene. This rearrangement joins TRBV18 to TRBJ1-3, with 8 bases that match TRBD1. The CDR3 runs 20 residues. The junction had 20 bases not matched to a gene; V was cut back by 3 bases and J by 4 bases. Germline CDR1 and CDR2: KGHSH and LQKENI. The CDR3 bases that were read are TGTGCCAGCTCACCCGGGAGGGACAGGCCTCCTTACCCTCTGGGAAACACC. Amino acid sequence: CASSPGRDRPPYPLGNT. The full CDR3 is CASSPGRDRPPYPLGNTIYF.

This clone was recorded at least ten times. Sequencing ends 3 residues short of the CDR3 end; the germline J gene provides the rest. The V call is TRBV29-1, the J call TRBJ1-1; D ambiguous. The CDR3 consists of 10 residues. Germline V lookup: CDR1 SQVTM, CDR2 ANQGSEA. CDR3 loop: CSVEDEVAFF. The DNA read from the CDR3 is TGCAGCGTTGAAGATGAGGTG. Using reference TRBV29-1 and TRBJ1-1 for the parts outside the CDR3, the full variable domain is SAVISQKPSRDICQRGTSLTIQCQVDSQVTMMFWYRQQPGQSLTLIATANQGSEATYESGFVIDKFPISRPNLTFSTLTVSNMSPEDSSIYLCSVEDEVAFFGQGTRLTVV.

This clone was detected only a few times. Sequencing ends 3 residues short of the CDR3 end; the germline J gene provides the rest. This chain links TRBV2 with TRBJ1-6, with a possible D match to TRBD1 (5 bases). V lost 5 bases to trimming and J lost 2 bases, with 13 bases between them. The CDR3 is 16 residues long. CDR1 is SNHLY, CDR2 FYNNEI, per germline. The CDR3 region is CASSSGEGTYNSPLHF. Incomplete CDR3 DNA: TGTGCCAGCAGTTCAGGCGAGGGGACCTATAATTCACCC.

With respect to this clone: The missing CDR3 end, 3 residues past where the read stops, is filled in from the germline J gene. The chain is built from TRBV19 and TRBJ2-1, with 10 bases lining up with TRBD2. The V segment lost 4 bases and the J segment 4 bases; nucleotides outside the gene matches: 7. CDR1 LNHDA and CDR2 SQIVND come from the germline V gene (reference sequence). CDR3 length: 16 amino acids. The part of the CDR3 DNA that was read is TGTGCCAGTAGTACCCCCCTAGCGGGGGAATACAATGAG. Translated: CASSTPLAGEYNE. The entire CDR3 sequence reads CASSTPLAGEYNEQFF.

This clone was counted ten times or more. CDR3 protein: CASSPTSGGNEQFF. The covered CDR3 bases are TGTGCCAGCAGCCCGACTAGCGGGGGTAATGAG. This chain joins TRBV7-2 and TRBJ2-1; 12 bases are shared with TRBD2. The read ends 3 residues shy of where the CDR3 ends; the end is completed using the germline J gene. This CDR3 region has 14 residues. Germline CDR1 and CDR2: SGHTA and FQGNSA. V dropped 5 bases and J dropped 7; count of bases not matched to a gene: 3.

This clone was seen a few times. The read terminates 3 residues before the CDR3 end, so the remaining end is supplied by the germline J gene. The V and J genes are TRBV2 and TRBJ1-2, with D possibly matching TRBD1 (5 bases). The CDR3 spans 12 residues. CDR1 and CDR2 from the germline V gene are SNHLY and FYNNEI. Partial CDR3 DNA: TGTGCCAGCAGGGCAGGGTCCAGGGGC. This sequence encodes CASRAGSRG. The entire CDR3 protein reads CASRAGSRGYTF.